This passage covers 6 T cell receptor beta chains from one sample sequenced in a study of T cell repertoires in cytomegalovirus infection. Using its own MiXCR run on the reads, TCRdb lists one record per CDR3 protein. The sample consists of more than 140,000 distinct CDR3 sequences, under 8% of them appearing once. The material sequenced was PBMCs. The receptors originated from a human donor in good health (CMV status not recorded). Some clones in this sample may be carry-over from other donors' samples.

This clonotype was detected ten times or more. The chain has TRBV12-3 or TRBV12-4 and TRBJ2-1; tentatively, D is TRBD1 (6 bases). The V gene lost 8 bases and the J gene lost 0 bases, with 11 bases spanning the gap. The CDR3 contains 14 residues. CDR3 amino acids: CASGLRGSYNEQFF. The CDR3 DNA is TGTGCCAGCGGGCTCAGGGGCTCCTACAATGAGCAGTTCTTC.

The chain combines TRBV5-5 with TRBJ1-2; 7 nucleotides line up with TRBD1. Germline V gene lookup returns CDR1 SGHKS and CDR2 YYEKEE (reference sequence). CDR3 length: 13 amino acids. Trimming cost V 0 bases and J 5 bases; bases outside gene matches: 1. The CDR3 DNA reads as TGTGCCAGCAGCTTGGCGACAGGGTATGGCTACACCTTC. The encoded protein is CASSLATGYGYTF.

The table lists this clonotype with many counts. This chain uses TRBV6-2 or TRBV6-3 with TRBJ2-3; either TRBD1 or TRBD2 may fit D (5 bases each). The germline V gene has CDR1 MNHEY and CDR2 SVGEGT. The CDR3 is 16 amino acids. The V gene lost 3 bases and the J gene lost 1 base, with 14 bases spanning the gap. DNA for the CDR3: TGTGCCAGCAGTTATCCCCCCCGAGGGGGCACAGATACGCAGTATTTT. Translated: CASSYPPRGGTDTQYF.

The chain combines TRBV27 with TRBJ2-5; D might be TRBD1 or TRBD2, each matching 6 bases. The V gene's germline CDR1 is MNHEY and CDR2 SMNVEV (reference sequence). The CDR3 runs 12 residues. The V gene lost 4 bases and the J gene lost 7 bases, with 10 bases spanning the gap. The CDR3 reads CASSSEGGTQYF. The CDR3 DNA reads TGTGCCAGCAGTTCGGAGGGGGGGACCCAGTACTTC.

In this sample, this clonotype turned up many times. V is TRBV29-1 and J is TRBJ1-1; a possible D gene is TRBD1 (5 bases). This CDR3 region has 13 residues. CDR1 is SQVTM and CDR2 is ANQGSEA in the germline V gene. V dropped 7 bases and J dropped 3 bases, with 15 bases sitting between them. CDR3 coding DNA: TGCAGCGCGGGACTCTCCTGGGACACTGAAGCTTTCTTT. Translating gives CSAGLSWDTEAFF. Combining the CDR3 with reference TRBV29-1 and TRBJ1-1 gives the whole variable domain SAVISQKPSRDICQRGTSLTIQCQVDSQVTMMFWYRQQPGQSLTLIATANQGSEATYESGFVIDKFPISRPNLTFSTLTVSNMSPEDSSIYLCSAGLSWDTEAFFGQGTRLTVV.

This clonotype has a count of ten or more. The genes are TRBV25-1 and TRBJ2-5; 10 bases are shared with TRBD1. The germline gives CDR1 MGHDK, CDR2 SYGVNS. V dropped 7 bases and J dropped 5; count of bases not matched to a gene: 4. CDR3 length equals 13 residues. The CDR3 region is CASTVDRGETQYF. In DNA, the CDR3 is TGTGCCAGCACGGTGGACAGGGGGGAGACCCAGTACTTC.